Following are 24 T cell receptor beta chains from one sample sequenced in a study of T cell responses to AZD1222 COVID-19 vaccine. The method was immunoSEQ multiplex PCR; TCRdb's version includes in-frame clones alone and lacks a portion of them. Among around 160,000 clones listed, around 90% were seen once. The material was peripheral blood, obtained 28 days after the second AZD1222 dose. All receptors derive from an adult who received the AZD1222 COVID-19 vaccine.

V is TRBV4-2 and J is TRBJ2-3, with D possibly being TRBD2 (6 bases). The CDR3 spans 17 residues. Germline lookup yields CDR1 LGHNA and CDR2 YNFKEQ. Trimming removed 0 bases at V and 1 base at J, with 14 bases between. The CDR3 here is CASSQEFGGLGTDTQYF. As DNA, the CDR3 is TGTGCCAGCAGCCAAGAGTTTGGGGGGTTGGGCACAGATACGCAGTATTTT.

V and J are TRBV19 and TRBJ1-2; D perhaps matches TRBD1 (5 bases). The V gene lost 4 bases and the J gene lost 4 bases, with 10 bases spanning the gap. This CDR3 spans 13 amino acids. Germline CDR1 and CDR2: LNHDA and SQIVND (reference sequence). CDR3 DNA: TGTGCCAGTAGTAGGGCAGGGAGCTATGGCTACACCTTC. It encodes CASSRAGSYGYTF.

This rearrangement joins TRBV5-1 to TRBJ1-4, with D unresolved. Germline CDR1 reads SGHRS; CDR2 reads YFSETQ. V was shortened by 0 bases and J by 0 bases, with 6 bases between the two germline ends. This CDR3 comprises 15 residues. The CDR3 sequence: CASSLAATTNEKLFF. The CDR3 DNA reads TGCGCCAGCAGCTTGGCAGCCACAACTAATGAAAAACTGTTTTTT.

Points on this clone: The junction does not match germline at one end; this may be a read error. This chain connects TRBV28 to TRBJ1-3; D is unclear. Looked up from germline, CDR1 is MDHEN and CDR2 is SYDVKM. This CDR3 has 12 residues. The CDR3 is CASSLKDRESDF. The CDR3 DNA reads as TGTGCCAGCAGTTTAAAAGACCGAGAGAGTGATTTT.

The V gene is TRBV5-6, the J gene TRBJ2-3, with 8 bases that match TRBD2. Losses at the gene ends were 7 bases for V and 2 bases for J; bases not matched to a gene: 6. This CDR3 contains 14 residues. Per germline, CDR1 SGHDT and CDR2 YYEEEE. The CDR3 region has the DNA TGTGCCAGCGGGGCGGGGGGTTTCACAGATACGCAGTATTTT. Translated, it gives CASGAGGFTDTQYF.

The gene calls are TRBV2 and TRBJ2-7; 10 bases line up with TRBD1. The CDR3 sequence is 16 residues long. After removal of 4 bases from V and 3 bases from J, the junction contained 9 bases not matched to a gene. CDR1 is SNHLY, CDR2 FYNNEI, per germline. In DNA form, the CDR3 reads TGTGCCAGCAGTGGCACGGGACAGGGGAAAGTCTACGAGCAGTACTTC. It is translated as CASSGTGQGKVYEQYF.

This clone was seen more than once but under ten times. The chain has TRBV28 and TRBJ1-3; weak D call: TRBD1 (6 bases). V lost 7 bases and J lost 0, with 10 bases in between. The CDR3 spans 14 residues. CDR1 is MDHEN, CDR2 SYDVKM, per germline. CDR3 nucleotide sequence: TGTGCCAGCACAGGGGATATCTCTGGAAACACCATATATTTT. Its translation: CASTGDISGNTIYF.

The chain is built from TRBV9 and TRBJ2-1, with 9 bases that match TRBD1. CDR3 length: 14 amino acids. Losses at the gene ends were 3 bases for V and 4 bases for J; bases not matched to a gene: 2. CDR1 is SGDLS, CDR2 YYNGEE, per germline. The CDR3 is CASSGGTGYNEQFF. Here the CDR3 DNA reads TGTGCCAGCAGCGGCGGGACAGGGTACAATGAGCAGTTCTTC.

V usage is TRBV30 and J usage is TRBJ1-5; D is unresolved. The CDR3 runs 13 residues. The ends were cut back, 2 bases at V and 3 bases at J, with 8 bases in the middle. Germline V gene data show CDR1 as GTSNPN and CDR2 as SVGIG (reference sequence). The CDR3, as DNA: TGTGCCTGGAGTCCCTCAGCCAATCAGCCCCAGCATTTT. Its translation: CAWSPSANQPQHF.

This clone was detected once. This chain uses TRBV28 with TRBJ1-1; 7 bases are a match to TRBD1. The J segment lost 2 bases and the V segment lost 0 bases, leaving 3 bases of the junction unmatched. This CDR3 has 15 amino acids. CDR1 is MDHEN, CDR2 SYDVKM, per germline. CDR3 loop: CASSLWAGGNTEAFF. The CDR3 coding sequence is TGTGCCAGCAGTTTATGGGCAGGGGGAAACACTGAAGCTTTCTTT. Full variable domain (remainder filled in from reference TRBV28 and TRBJ1-1): DVKVTQSSRYLVKRTGEKVFLECVQDMDHENMFWYRQDPGLGLRLIYFSYDVKMKEKGDIPEGYSVSREKKERFSLILESASTNQTSMYLCASSLWAGGNTEAFFGQGTRLTVV.

The CDR3 DNA follows: TGTGCCAGCAGTTACGGGGTCCCGCTTGTCGAGCAGTACTTC. This translates into CASSYGVPLVEQYF. This sequence joins TRBV6-2 or TRBV6-3 and TRBJ2-7; D uncertain. V dropped 2 bases and J dropped 6 bases, with 14 bases sitting between them. CDR1 is MNHEY, CDR2 SVGEGT, per germline. This CDR3 comprises 14 residues.

This clone was seen once. The rearrangement links TRBV7-2 to TRBJ1-3; possible D gene TRBD1, 5 bases. Trimming took 2 bases from V and 0 from J, leaving 11 bases between them. There are 16 residues in the CDR3. Per the germline V gene, CDR1 is SGHTA and CDR2 is FQGNSA. CDR3 in DNA: TGTGCCAGCAGCTTATCCCCGGGGGGCTCTGGAAACACCATATATTTT. It yields the protein CASSLSPGGSGNTIYF.

This chain joins TRBV6-2 or TRBV6-3 and TRBJ2-7; 7 nucleotides match TRBD1. This CDR3 contains 12 residues. V lost 5 bases and J lost 9; bases outside the gene matches: 7. Germline CDR1 and CDR2: MNHEY and SVGEGT. Here the CDR3 reads CASSPRQGGQYF. The CDR3 DNA sequence: TGTGCCAGCAGTCCCCGACAGGGCGGGCAGTACTTC.

This sequence joins TRBV11-2 and TRBJ2-3, with D perhaps TRBD2 (6 bases). CDR3 size: 11 residues. Germline lookup yields CDR1 SGHAT and CDR2 FQNNGV. Between the trimmed V and J ends, which lost 8 bases and 14 bases, there was a span of 17 bases. The CDR3 DNA follows: TGTGCCAGCGGTCCAGGCGGGGCTTCGTATTTT. This sequence encodes CASGPGGASYF.

The J gene is TRBJ1-5, the V gene TRBV28; 9 nucleotides match TRBD1. After removal of 6 bases from V and 8 bases from J, the junction contained 11 bases not matched to a gene. Germline V gives CDR1 MDHEN, CDR2 SYDVKM. The CDR3 is made up of 15 amino acids. The CDR3 sequence is CASSVPGQGGKPQHF. The CDR3 region has the DNA TGTGCCAGCAGCGTCCCGGGACAGGGTGGTAAGCCCCAGCATTTT.

The V gene is TRBV28, the J gene TRBJ2-7; D unresolved. This CDR3 has 14 residues. CDR1 is MDHEN and CDR2 is SYDVKM in the germline V gene. The V gene lost 3 bases and the J gene lost 1 base, with 10 bases spanning the gap. DNA of the CDR3: TGTGCCAGCAGTTTGGGGTCCGCTTCCTACGAGCAGTACTTC. It codes for CASSLGSASYEQYF. Filled out from reference TRBV28 and TRBJ2-7, the complete variable domain reads DVKVTQSSRYLVKRTGEKVFLECVQDMDHENMFWYRQDPGLGLRLIYFSYDVKMKEKGDIPEGYSVSREKKERFSLILESASTNQTSMYLCASSLGSASYEQYFGPGTRLTVT.

This clone showed up just once. This chain connects TRBV7-9 to TRBJ1-3, with D possibly TRBD1 on 6 matching bases. CDR3 length equals 16 residues. Trimming cost V 2 bases and J 0 bases, with 11 bases left between them. Germline CDR1 is SEHNR and CDR2 is FQNEAQ (reference sequence). The chain's CDR3 is CASSLSRGNSGNTIYF. The CDR3, as DNA: TGTGCCAGCAGCTTATCCAGGGGCAACTCTGGAAACACCATATATTTT.

This rearrangement joins TRBV10-2 to TRBJ2-3, with D perhaps assigned TRBD1 or TRBD2 (5 bases each). Per germline, CDR1 WSHSY and CDR2 SAAADI. V gave up 4 bases and J gave up 3 bases, with 11 bases separating them. This CDR3 has 14 residues. The CDR3 DNA is TGCGCCAGCAGTGTGGGACCATCGACAGATACGCAGTATTTT. Protein: CASSVGPSTDTQYF.

The J gene is TRBJ1-4, the V gene TRBV11-2; 7 bases align to TRBD1. Unmatched junction bases numbered 8, after V lost 1 base and J lost 12 bases. This CDR3 contains 14 residues. Germline values: CDR1 SGHAT, CDR2 FQNNGV. The CDR3 protein is CASSLAGGGGELFF. CDR3 sequence (DNA): TGTGCCAGCAGCTTAGCAGGGGGTGGCGGGGAACTGTTTTTT. The full variable domain, with the rest looked up from reference TRBV11-2 and TRBJ1-4, is EAGVAQSPRYKIIEKRQSVAFWCNPISGHATLYWYQQILGQGPKLLIQFQNNGVVDDSQLPKDRFSAERLKGVDSTLKIQPAKLEDSAVYLCASSLAGGGGELFFGSGTQLSVL.

This CDR3 is CASSLDTNNYGYTF. The CDR3 region has the DNA TGTGCCAGCAGCTTAGACACAAATAACTATGGCTACACCTTC. J is TRBJ1-2 and V is TRBV7-9; D is undetermined. CDR1 and CDR2 from the germline V gene are SEHNR and FQNEAQ (reference sequence). V lost 1 base and J 1 base, leaving 7 bases between the germline ends. This CDR3 has 14 residues.

The chain uses TRBV23-1 and TRBJ1-6, with TRBD1 matching 9 bases. TRBV23-1 is an ORF, and what it does is uncertain. The J segment lost 6 bases and the V segment lost 2 bases, leaving 8 bases of the junction unmatched. There are 17 residues in the CDR3. Here the CDR3 reads CASSQVVRDRVNSPLHF. CDR3 DNA sequence: TGCGCCAGCAGTCAAGTGGTCCGGGACAGGGTTAATTCACCCCTCCACTTT.

This rearrangement joins TRBV5-1 to TRBJ2-5, with unresolved D. Trimming stripped 5 bases from V and 1 base from J, with 9 bases between. The CDR3 runs to 13 residues. Germline CDR1 is SGHRS and CDR2 is YFSETQ. Here the CDR3 reads CASRTGTQETQYF. CDR3 DNA sequence: TGCGCCAGCAGAACCGGCACCCAAGAGACCCAGTACTTC.

The chain has TRBV19 and TRBJ1-2; D remains unclear. Trimming took 4 bases from V and 4 from J, leaving 13 bases between them. CDR3 length: 14 residues. Germline CDR1 and CDR2: LNHDA and SQIVND (reference sequence). The CDR3 loop is CASSRGGRVYGYTF. The CDR3 bases are TGTGCCAGTAGTAGAGGCGGCAGAGTCTATGGCTACACCTTC.

The chain recombines TRBV7-9 with TRBJ2-2; possible D gene TRBD1, 5 bases. V was pared by 10 bases and J by 6 bases, with 12 bases between. Germline lookup yields CDR1 SEHNR and CDR2 FQNEAQ (reference sequence). CDR3 size: 12 residues. The CDR3 sequence is CANQGGAGELFF. In nucleotides, the CDR3 is TGTGCCAACCAGGGTGGGGCCGGGGAGCTGTTTTTT.